Shown below are 10 T cell receptor beta chains from a single sample sequenced in a study of technical replicates of blood from several donors (dated by TCRdb to about 2017). Libraries were made using the immunoSEQ multiplex PCR assay. What TCRdb holds here is the immuneACCESS table cut down to in-frame rearrangements. Part of the clones is not present; checked against another copy, under half of the missing clones reflect an unresolved V gene, and the others are unexplained. The sample contains some 68,000 clones, 92% of them found a single time. The leading ten clones occupy around 0.34% of the sample. What was sequenced was T cells isolated from PBMCs. The origin of the receptors is a human donor in good health.

V is TRBV9 and J is TRBJ1-1; D is unclear. Germline CDR1 is SGDLS and CDR2 is YYNGEE. The V end lost 4 bases, the J end lost 6 bases, and 22 bases lay between the germline ends. The CDR3 is 16 residues long. In nucleotides, the CDR3 is TGTGCCAGCAGCTCTCGTATCGACACGAGGGTCGCTGAAGCTTTCTTT. Translated, it gives CASSSRIDTRVAEAFF. The whole variable domain, filled in from reference TRBV9 and TRBJ1-1, reads DSGVTQTPKHLITATGQRVTLRCSPRSGDLSVYWYQQSLDQGLQFLIQYYNGEERAKGNILERFSAQQFPDLHSELNLSSLELGDSALYFCASSSRIDTRVAEAFFGQGTRLTVV.

This chain joins TRBV7-9 and TRBJ1-1; D call uncertain. There are 13 residues in the CDR3. Trimming pared 3 bases from V and 5 bases from J, leaving 10 bases between. Germline V lookup: CDR1 SEHNR, CDR2 FQNEAQ (reference sequence). The DNA of the CDR3 is TGTGCCAGCAGCTTGTACTACGGGACTGAAGCTTTCTTT. Translating it yields CASSLYYGTEAFF.

The chain has TRBV4-3 and TRBJ2-7; D unclear. Looked up from germline, CDR1 is LGHNA and CDR2 is YSLEER. The V end was cut by 1 base, the J end by 2 bases, with 12 bases between. The CDR3 has 15 residues. CDR3: CASSQVLALAYEQYF. CDR3 nucleotide sequence: TGCGCCAGCAGCCAAGTATTAGCCCTAGCCTACGAGCAGTACTTC.

This rearrangement joins TRBV11-2 to TRBJ1-1; perhaps TRBD1 as D (5 bases). CDR3 length equals 15 residues. Germline CDR1 and CDR2: SGHAT and FQNNGV. Trimming took 5 bases from V and 5 from J, leaving 18 bases between them. CDR3 nucleotide sequence: TGTGCCAGCAGCCCCCAGGCAGGGCAAAGGACTGAAGCTTTCTTT. Translated, it gives CASSPQAGQRTEAFF.

The V and J genes are TRBV9 and TRBJ1-2, with 8 bases that match TRBD1. The germline gives CDR1 SGDLS, CDR2 YYNGEE. With V trimmed by 0 bases and J by 1 base, 11 bases remained unmatched. The CDR3 length is 18 residues. The CDR3 protein is CASSVGTKTGVINYGYTF. CDR3 DNA: TGTGCCAGCAGCGTAGGGACCAAGACAGGGGTGATTAACTATGGCTACACCTTC.

The chain is built from TRBV6-1 and TRBJ1-2, with D unclear. V gave up 7 bases and J gave up 3 bases, with 9 bases separating them. Per germline, CDR1 MNHNS and CDR2 SASEGT. The CDR3 is made up of 12 amino acids. This chain's CDR3 is CASTLSDYGYTF. In DNA, the CDR3 is TGTGCCAGCACCCTCTCGGACTATGGCTACACCTTC.

To note about this clone: The same CDR3 also results from other DNA sequences found in this sample. The rearrangement links TRBV6-5 to TRBJ1-2; perhaps TRBD1 as D (5 bases). The V gene lost 2 bases and the J gene lost 3 bases, with 7 bases spanning the gap. Germline CDR1 and CDR2: MNHEY and SVGAGI. The CDR3 extends over 13 amino acids. The DNA for the CDR3 is TGTGCCAGCAGTTACGGGGGGGACTATGGCTACACCTTC. It encodes CASSYGGDYGYTF.

This sequence joins TRBV6-1 and TRBJ1-1, with TRBD1 identical over 8 bases. This CDR3 spans 15 amino acids. Germline values: CDR1 MNHNS, CDR2 SASEGT. J gave up 5 bases and V 2 bases, and 7 bases lay outside the gene matches. CDR3 nucleotide sequence: TGTGCCAGCAGTGAAACATGGACAGGGCGGACTGAAGCTTTCTTT. Translating gives CASSETWTGRTEAFF.

The rearrangement uses TRBV9 and TRBJ2-4; TRBD2 might be the D (6 bases). The CDR3 has 16 amino acids. V was trimmed by 0 bases and J by 0 bases, leaving 10 bases between them. Germline V gives CDR1 SGDLS, CDR2 YYNGEE. The CDR3 DNA follows: TGTGCCAGCAGCGTAGGGGAAGCGGGAGCCAAAAACATTCAGTACTTC. Translated, it gives CASSVGEAGAKNIQYF. The complete variable domain, with remaining parts taken from reference TRBV9 and TRBJ2-4, reads DSGVTQTPKHLITATGQRVTLRCSPRSGDLSVYWYQQSLDQGLQFLIQYYNGEERAKGNILERFSAQQFPDLHSELNLSSLELGDSALYFCASSVGEAGAKNIQYFGAGTRLSVL.

V gene TRBV7-8 combines with J gene TRBJ2-2; D ambiguous. Germline assignment: CDR1 SGHVS and CDR2 FQNEAQ. The CDR3 length is 15 residues. Trimming took 5 bases from V and 0 from J, leaving 10 bases between them. This CDR3 reads CASSRETSNTGELFF. CDR3 DNA: TGTGCCAGCAGCCGAGAAACGTCGAACACCGGGGAGCTGTTTTTT.